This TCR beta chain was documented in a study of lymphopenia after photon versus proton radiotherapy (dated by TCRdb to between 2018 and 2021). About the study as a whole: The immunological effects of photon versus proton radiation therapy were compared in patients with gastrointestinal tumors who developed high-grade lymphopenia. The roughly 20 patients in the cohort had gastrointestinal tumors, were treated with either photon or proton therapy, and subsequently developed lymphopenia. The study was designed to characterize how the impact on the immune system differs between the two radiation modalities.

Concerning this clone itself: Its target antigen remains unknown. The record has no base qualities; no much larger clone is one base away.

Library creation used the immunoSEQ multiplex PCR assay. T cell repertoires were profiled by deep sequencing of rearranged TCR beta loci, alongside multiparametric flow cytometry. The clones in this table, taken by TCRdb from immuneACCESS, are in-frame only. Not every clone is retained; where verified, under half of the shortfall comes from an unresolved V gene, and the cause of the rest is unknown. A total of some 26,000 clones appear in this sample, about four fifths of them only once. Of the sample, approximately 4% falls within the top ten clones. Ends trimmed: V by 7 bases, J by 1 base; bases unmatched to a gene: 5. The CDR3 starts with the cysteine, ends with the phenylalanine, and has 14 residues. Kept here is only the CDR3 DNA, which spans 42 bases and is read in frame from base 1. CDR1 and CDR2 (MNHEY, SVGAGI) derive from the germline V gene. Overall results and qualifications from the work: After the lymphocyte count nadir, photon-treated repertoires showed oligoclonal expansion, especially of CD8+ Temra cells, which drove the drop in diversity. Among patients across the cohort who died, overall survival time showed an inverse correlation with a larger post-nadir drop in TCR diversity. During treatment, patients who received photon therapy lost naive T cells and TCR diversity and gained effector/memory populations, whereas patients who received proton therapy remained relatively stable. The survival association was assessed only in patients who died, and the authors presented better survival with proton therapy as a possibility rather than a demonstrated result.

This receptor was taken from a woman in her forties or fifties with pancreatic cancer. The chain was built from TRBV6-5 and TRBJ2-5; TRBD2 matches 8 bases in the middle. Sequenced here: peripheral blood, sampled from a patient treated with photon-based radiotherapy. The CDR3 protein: CASKDGGAQETQYF. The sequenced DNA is TGTGCCAGCAAAGACGGGGGGGCCCAAGAGACCCAGTACTTC.